The count of the clone carrying this TCR beta chain is one. No antigen is known for it. This sample is part of a study of blood T cells in healthy people across ages. Regarding the study as a whole: Underestimates were what the diversity estimates from one million T cells were considered to be.

A second PCR of roughly 7 to 11 cycles used a sample-barcoded 5' primer and a J-beta primer mix. TCRdb itself ran the 5' RACE reads through MiXCR, one entry per CDR3 protein. The table shows 1.6 million or so distinct CDR3 sequences, with about 31% occurring only once. Each sample provided at least 6 micrograms of extracted total RNA. Germline assignment: CDR1 MGHDK and CDR2 SYGVNS. V was pared by 4 bases and J by 0 bases, with 16 bases between. The CDR3 runs 18 residues. Sequenced: blood. The sequence was collected from a woman aged 25 to 39 in good health. The chain combines TRBV25-1 with TRBJ2-6; D is perhaps TRBD1 (6 bases). Written as DNA, the CDR3 is TGTGCCAGCAGTGTTCGGACAGCTCCATTCTCTGGGGCCAACGTCCTGACTTTC. It is translated as CASSVRTAPFSGANVLTF.